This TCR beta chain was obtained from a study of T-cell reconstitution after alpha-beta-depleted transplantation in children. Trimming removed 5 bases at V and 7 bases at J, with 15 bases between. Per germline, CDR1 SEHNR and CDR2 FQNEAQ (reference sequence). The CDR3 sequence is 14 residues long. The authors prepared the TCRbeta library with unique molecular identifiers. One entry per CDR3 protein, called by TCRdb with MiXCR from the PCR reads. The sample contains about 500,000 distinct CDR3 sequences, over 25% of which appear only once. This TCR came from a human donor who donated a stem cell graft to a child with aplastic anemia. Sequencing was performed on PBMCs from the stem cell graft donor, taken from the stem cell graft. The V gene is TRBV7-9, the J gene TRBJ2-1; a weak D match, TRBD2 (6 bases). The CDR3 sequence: CASSILPSGNEQFF. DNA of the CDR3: TGTGCCAGCAGCATCCTGCCCAGCGGGAATGAGCAGTTCTTC.